Included here is one T cell receptor beta chain sequence, with context. Its antigen is still unknown. The sample belongs to a study of radiotherapy plus CTLA-4 blockade in lung cancer. Germline V CDR1 and CDR2: WSHSY, SAAADI. Trimming stripped 4 bases from V and 7 bases from J, with 17 bases between. This CDR3 region has 15 residues. Method: immunoSEQ multiplex PCR; TCRdb's copy keeps in-frame clones and lacks some. The sample includes about 88,000 clones, less than 80% of them seen just once. Focal radiation and CTLA-4 blockade (ipilimumab) were tested in chemo-refractory metastatic non-small-cell lung cancer patients. Whole-study findings and limits: Expansion of tumor-derived TCR clones was observed in blood after radiotherapy plus ipilimumab. Strongest reported response predictors: early blood clone changes and post-radiation interferon-beta.

Sequencing was performed on peripheral blood, taken from a patient treated with radiotherapy plus ipilimumab. The clonotype comes from a human donor with non-small cell lung cancer that progressed on radiotherapy plus ipilimumab. The chain uses TRBV10-2 and TRBJ2-1, with D possibly matching TRBD2 (6 bases). The CDR3 spells CASSGGISAGNEQFF. CDR3 in DNA: TGCGCCAGCAGTGGAGGGATTAGCGCGGGAAATGAGCAGTTCTTC.